This T cell receptor beta chain was obtained from a study of CD8+ T cells in alopecia areata. Study findings and constraints: Among the cells sequenced in scalp samples are also the resident alphabeta T cells of normal skin.

Reverse transcribed after extraction, RNA yielded cDNA as the sequencing template. The protocol was immunoSEQ multiplex PCR, while the TCRdb copy is restricted to in-frame clones and leaves out a portion. This table holds over 120,000 clones, around 49% found once. Alopecia areata patients provided lesional scalp punch biopsies and peripheral blood, both collected for the study. Cell sorting on a FACSAria was used to separate CD4+ and CD8+ T cells from the PBMCs. Germline CDR1 is GTSNPN and CDR2 is SVGIG (reference sequence). This CDR3 region has 16 residues. Trimming shortened V by 1 base and J by 2 bases, and 12 bases separated the two germline ends. A remark on this clone: Its antigen is not identified.

This receptor was taken from a human donor with alopecia areata. Sequencing used CD4+ T cells sorted from blood, obtained at week 0. The chain employs TRBV30 and TRBJ2-6; TRBD1 might be the D (5 bases). CDR3 protein: CAWSARVTTGANVLTF. The CDR3 bases are TGTGCCTGGAGTGCCAGGGTGACGACTGGGGCCAACGTCCTGACTTTC.